This TCR beta chain appears in the sequencing data of a study of T-cell reconstitution after alpha-beta-depleted transplantation in children (dated by TCRdb to the mid-2010s). Regarding the study in general: Using TCR repertoire profiling, the study quantitatively followed how T-cell immune reconstitution unfolded in children after TCRalphabeta/CD19-depleted allogeneic hematopoietic cell transplantation.

Libraries were built with PCR. The sequencer listed for this sample is Illumina HiSeq 2500. Molecular barcoding was employed in the preparation of TCR libraries, with unique molecular identifiers being used to normalize TCRbeta repertoire quantification. The public reads were reprocessed in TCRdb via fastp at Q25 and MiXCR, keeping in-frame beta chains. For every CDR3 protein sequence, its rows merge into one entry that carries the most common genes and DNA. Across this sample there are more than 550,000 distinct CDR3 sequences, with about 11% seen only once. Jointly, the top ten make up about 4% of the sample. In this sample, this clonotype turned up a few times. It lacks a known antigen. No base qualities exist here, and no much larger clone lies one base off it. The CDR3 runs 21 residues from the cysteine to the phenylalanine. Of the read, only the CDR3 DNA is kept; its 63 bases are in frame from base 1. Unmatched junction bases come to 16, with V trimmed by 3 bases and J by 0 bases. Per the germline V gene, SGDLS is the CDR1 and YYNGEE is the CDR2.

The chain is encoded by TRBV9 joined to TRBJ2-1, and 12 junctional nucleotides match TRBD2. Sequencing was performed on PBMCs from the stem cell graft donor, taken from the stem cell graft. This TCR derives from a human donor who donated a stem cell graft to a child with acute myeloid leukemia. The base sequence is TGTGCCAGCAGCGCCGACGCATTACTAGCGGGAGGCTTACGCTCCTACAATGAGCAGTTCTTC. Translated, this is CASSADALLAGGLRSYNEQFF.